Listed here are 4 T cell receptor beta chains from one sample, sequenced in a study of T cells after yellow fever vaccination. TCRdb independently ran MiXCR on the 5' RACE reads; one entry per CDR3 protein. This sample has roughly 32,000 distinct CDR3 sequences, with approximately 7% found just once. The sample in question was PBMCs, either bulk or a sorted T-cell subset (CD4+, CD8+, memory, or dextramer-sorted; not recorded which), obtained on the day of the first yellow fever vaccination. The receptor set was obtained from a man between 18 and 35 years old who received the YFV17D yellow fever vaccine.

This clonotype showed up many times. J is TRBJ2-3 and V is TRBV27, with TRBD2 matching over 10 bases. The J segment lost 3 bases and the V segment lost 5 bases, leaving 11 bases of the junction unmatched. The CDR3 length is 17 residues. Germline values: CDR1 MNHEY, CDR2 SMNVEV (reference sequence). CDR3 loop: CASSQTFSGGPTDTQYF. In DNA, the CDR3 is TGTGCCAGCAGTCAAACGTTTAGCGGGGGGCCAACAGATACGCAGTATTTT.

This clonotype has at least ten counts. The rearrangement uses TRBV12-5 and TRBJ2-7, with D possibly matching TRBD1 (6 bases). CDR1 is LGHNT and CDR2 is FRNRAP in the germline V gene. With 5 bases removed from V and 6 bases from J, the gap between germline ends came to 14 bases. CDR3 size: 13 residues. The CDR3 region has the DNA TGTGCTAGTGGTCAGAAGACAGGACCCGAGCAGTACGTC. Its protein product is CASGQKTGPEQYV.

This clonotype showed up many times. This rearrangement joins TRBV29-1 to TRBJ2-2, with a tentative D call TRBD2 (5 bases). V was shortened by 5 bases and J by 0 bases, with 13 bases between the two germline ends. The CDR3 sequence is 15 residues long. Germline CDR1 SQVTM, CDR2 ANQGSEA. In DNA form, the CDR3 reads TGCAGCGTTCGAAGCGGACTCGCGAACACCGGGGAGCTGTTTTTT. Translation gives CSVRSGLANTGELFF.

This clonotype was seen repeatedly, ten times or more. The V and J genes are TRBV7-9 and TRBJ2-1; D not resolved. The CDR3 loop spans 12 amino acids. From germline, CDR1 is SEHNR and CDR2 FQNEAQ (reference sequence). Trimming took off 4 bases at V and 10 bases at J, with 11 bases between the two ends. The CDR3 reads CASSWTFGEQFF. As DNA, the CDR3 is TGTGCCAGCAGCTGGACCTTCGGGGAGCAGTTCTTC.